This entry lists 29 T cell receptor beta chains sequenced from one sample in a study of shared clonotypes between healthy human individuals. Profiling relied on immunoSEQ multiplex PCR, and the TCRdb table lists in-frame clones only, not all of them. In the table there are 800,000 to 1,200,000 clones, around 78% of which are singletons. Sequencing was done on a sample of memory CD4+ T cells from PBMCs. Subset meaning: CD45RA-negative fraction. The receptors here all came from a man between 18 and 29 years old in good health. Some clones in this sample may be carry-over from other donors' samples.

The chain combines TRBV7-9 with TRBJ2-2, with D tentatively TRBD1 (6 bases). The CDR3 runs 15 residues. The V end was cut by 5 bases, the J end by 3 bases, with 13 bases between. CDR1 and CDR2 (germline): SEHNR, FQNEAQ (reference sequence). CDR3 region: CASSQLTGDTGELFF. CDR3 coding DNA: TGTGCCAGCAGCCAACTGACAGGAGACACCGGGGAGCTGTTTTTT.

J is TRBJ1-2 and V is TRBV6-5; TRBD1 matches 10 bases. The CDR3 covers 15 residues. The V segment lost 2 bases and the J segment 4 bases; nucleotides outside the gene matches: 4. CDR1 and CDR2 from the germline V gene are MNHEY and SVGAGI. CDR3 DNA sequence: TGTGCCAGCAGTTACAAAGGACAGGGGGGCTATGGCTACACCTTC. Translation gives CASSYKGQGGYGYTF.

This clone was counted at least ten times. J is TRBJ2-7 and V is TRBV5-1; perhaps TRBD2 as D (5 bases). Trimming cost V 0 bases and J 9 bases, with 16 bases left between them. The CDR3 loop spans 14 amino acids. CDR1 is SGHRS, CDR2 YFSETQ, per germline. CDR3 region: CASSLESFGGPQYF. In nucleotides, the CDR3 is TGCGCCAGCAGCTTGGAATCATTTGGAGGCCCGCAGTACTTC. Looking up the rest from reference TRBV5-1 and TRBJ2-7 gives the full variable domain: KAGVTQTPRYLIKTRGQQVTLSCSPISGHRSVSWYQQTPGQGLQFLFEYFSETQRNKGNFPGRFSGRQFSNSRSEMNVSTLELGDSALYLCASSLESFGGPQYFGPGTRLTVT.

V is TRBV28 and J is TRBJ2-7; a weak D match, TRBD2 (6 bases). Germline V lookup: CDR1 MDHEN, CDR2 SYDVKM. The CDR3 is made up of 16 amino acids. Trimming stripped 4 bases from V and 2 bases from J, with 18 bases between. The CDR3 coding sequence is TGTGCCAGCAGTTCGTTCGGGGCGGGGCATCCCTACGAGCAGTACTTC. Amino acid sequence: CASSSFGAGHPYEQYF.

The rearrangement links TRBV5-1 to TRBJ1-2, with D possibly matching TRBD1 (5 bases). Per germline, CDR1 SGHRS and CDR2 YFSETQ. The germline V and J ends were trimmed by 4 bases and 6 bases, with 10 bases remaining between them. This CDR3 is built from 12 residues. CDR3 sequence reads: CASSPGLDGYTF. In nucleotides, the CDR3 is TGCGCCAGCAGCCCAGGGTTAGATGGCTACACCTTC.

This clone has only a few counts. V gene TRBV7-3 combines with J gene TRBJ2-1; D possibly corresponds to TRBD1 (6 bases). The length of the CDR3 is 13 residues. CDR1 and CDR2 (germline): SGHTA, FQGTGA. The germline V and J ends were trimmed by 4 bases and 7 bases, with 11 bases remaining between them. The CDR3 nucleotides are TGTGCCAGCAGCTCAACAGGGTATAATGAGCAGTTCTTC. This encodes CASSSTGYNEQFF. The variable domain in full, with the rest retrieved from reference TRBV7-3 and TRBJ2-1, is GAGVSQTPSNKVTEKGKYVELRCDPISGHTALYWYRQSLGQGPEFLIYFQGTGAADDSGLPNDRFFAVRPEGSVSTLKIQRTERGDSAVYLCASSSTGYNEQFFGPGTRLTVL.

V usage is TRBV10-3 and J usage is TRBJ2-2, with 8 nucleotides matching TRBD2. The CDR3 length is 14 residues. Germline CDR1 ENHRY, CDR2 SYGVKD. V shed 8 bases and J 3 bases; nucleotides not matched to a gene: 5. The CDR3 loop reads CAIPRGGDTGELFF. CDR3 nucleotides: TGTGCCATCCCCCGGGGGGGCGACACCGGGGAGCTGTTTTTT.

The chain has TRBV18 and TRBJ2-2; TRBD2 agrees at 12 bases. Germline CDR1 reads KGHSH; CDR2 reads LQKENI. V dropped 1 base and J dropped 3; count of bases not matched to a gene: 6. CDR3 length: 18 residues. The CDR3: CASSPRLAGEVDTGELFF. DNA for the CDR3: TGTGCCAGCTCACCACGACTAGCGGGAGAGGTCGACACCGGGGAGCTGTTTTTT.

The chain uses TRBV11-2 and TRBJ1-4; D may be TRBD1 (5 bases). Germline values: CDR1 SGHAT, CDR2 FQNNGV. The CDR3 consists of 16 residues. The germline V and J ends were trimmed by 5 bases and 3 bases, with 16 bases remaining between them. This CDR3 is CASSPLSSGPNEKLFF. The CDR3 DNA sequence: TGTGCCAGCAGCCCACTTTCGTCGGGGCCTAATGAAAAACTGTTTTTT.

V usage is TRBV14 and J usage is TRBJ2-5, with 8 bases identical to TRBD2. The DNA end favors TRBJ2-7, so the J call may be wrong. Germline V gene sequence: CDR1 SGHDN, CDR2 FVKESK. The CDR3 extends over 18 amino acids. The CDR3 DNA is TGTGCCAGCAGCCACCGGAAAAAAGCGGGAGCCCCCCTGGGCGAGCAGTACTTC. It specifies CASSHRKKAGAPLGEQYF.

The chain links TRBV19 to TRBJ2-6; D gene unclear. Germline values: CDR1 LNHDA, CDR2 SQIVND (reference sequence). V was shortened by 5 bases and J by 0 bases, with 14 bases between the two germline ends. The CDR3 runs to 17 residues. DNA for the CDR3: TGTGCCAGTAGTTTTCCGTTAGTTAACTCTGGGGCCAACGTCCTGACTTTC. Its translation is CASSFPLVNSGANVLTF.

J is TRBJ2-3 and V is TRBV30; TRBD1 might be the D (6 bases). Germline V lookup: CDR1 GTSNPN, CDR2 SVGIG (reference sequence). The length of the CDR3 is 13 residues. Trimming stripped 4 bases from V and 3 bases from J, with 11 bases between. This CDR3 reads CAWKQGVTDTQYF. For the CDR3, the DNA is TGTGCCTGGAAACAGGGAGTTACAGATACGCAGTATTTT.

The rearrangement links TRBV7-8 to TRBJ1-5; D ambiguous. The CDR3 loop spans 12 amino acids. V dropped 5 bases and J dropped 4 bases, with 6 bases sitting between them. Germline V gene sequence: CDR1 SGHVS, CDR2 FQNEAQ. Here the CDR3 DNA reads TGTGCCAGCAGCACGGCAAATCAGCCCCAGCATTTT. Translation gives CASSTANQPQHF.

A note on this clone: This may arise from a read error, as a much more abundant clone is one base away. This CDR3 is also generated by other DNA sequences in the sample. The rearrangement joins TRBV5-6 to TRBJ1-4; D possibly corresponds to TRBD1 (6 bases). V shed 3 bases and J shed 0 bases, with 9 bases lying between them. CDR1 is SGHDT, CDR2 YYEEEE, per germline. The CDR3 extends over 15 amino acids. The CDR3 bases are TGTGCCAGCAGCTCGACAGGCGCAACTAATGAAAAACTGTTTTTT. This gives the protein CASSSTGATNEKLFF.

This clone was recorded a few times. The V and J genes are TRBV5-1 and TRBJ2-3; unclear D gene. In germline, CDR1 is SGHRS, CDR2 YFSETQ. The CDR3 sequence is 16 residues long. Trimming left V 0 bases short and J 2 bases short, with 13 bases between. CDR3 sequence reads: CASSLVTGGDTDTQYF. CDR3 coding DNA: TGCGCCAGCAGCTTGGTGACTGGCGGAGACACAGATACGCAGTATTTT.

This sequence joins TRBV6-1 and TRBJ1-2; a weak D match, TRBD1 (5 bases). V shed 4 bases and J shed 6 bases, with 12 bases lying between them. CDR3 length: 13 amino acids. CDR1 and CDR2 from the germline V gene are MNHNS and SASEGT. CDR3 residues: CASSVTVRDGYTF. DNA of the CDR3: TGTGCCAGCAGTGTGACAGTTCGAGATGGCTACACCTTC.

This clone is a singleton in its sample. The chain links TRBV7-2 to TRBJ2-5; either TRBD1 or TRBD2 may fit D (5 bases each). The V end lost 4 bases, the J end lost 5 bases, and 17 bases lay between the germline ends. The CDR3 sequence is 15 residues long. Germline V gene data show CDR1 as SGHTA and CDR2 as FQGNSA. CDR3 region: CASSSRDGEWETQYF. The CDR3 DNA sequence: TGTGCCAGCAGCTCCCGGGACGGAGAATGGGAGACCCAGTACTTC.

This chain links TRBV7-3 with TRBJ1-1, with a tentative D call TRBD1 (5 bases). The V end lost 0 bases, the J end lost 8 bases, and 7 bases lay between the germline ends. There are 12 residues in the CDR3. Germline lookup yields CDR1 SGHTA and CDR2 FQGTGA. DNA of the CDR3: TGTGCCAGCAGCTTAACGGGGCTGGAAGCTTTCTTT. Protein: CASSLTGLEAFF.

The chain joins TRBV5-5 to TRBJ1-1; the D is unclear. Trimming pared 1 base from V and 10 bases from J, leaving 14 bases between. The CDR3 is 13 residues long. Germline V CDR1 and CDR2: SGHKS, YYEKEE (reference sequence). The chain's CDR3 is CASSLSITTGAFF. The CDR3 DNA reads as TGTGCCAGCAGCTTGAGTATTACTACCGGAGCTTTCTTT.

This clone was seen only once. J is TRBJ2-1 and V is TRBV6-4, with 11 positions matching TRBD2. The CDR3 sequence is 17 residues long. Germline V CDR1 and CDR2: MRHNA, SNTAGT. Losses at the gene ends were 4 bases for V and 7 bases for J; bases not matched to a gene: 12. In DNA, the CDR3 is TGTGCCAGCAGTGCCTTAGCGGGAGGGCCCTCGGGGAATGAGCAGTTCTTC. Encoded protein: CASSALAGGPSGNEQFF.

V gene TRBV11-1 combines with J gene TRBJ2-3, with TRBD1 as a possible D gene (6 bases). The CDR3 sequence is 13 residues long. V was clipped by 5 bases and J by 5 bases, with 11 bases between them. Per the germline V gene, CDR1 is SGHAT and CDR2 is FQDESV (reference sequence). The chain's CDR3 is CASSPDRLDTQYF. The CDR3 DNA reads TGTGCCAGCAGCCCAGACAGGTTAGATACGCAGTATTTT.

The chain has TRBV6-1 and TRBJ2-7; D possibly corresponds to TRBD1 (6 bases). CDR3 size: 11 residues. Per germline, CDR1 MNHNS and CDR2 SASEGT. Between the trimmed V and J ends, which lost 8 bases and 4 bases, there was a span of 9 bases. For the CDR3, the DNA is TGTGCCAGCGGGGGCGGGTACGAGCAGTACTTC. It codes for CASGGGYEQYF.

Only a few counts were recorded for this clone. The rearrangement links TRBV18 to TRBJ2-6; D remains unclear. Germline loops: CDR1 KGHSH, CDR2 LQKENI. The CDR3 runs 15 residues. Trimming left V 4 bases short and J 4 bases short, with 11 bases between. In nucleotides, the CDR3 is TGTGCCAGCTCACAGAACCTCCCCGGGGCCAACGTCCTGACTTTC. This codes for CASSQNLPGANVLTF.

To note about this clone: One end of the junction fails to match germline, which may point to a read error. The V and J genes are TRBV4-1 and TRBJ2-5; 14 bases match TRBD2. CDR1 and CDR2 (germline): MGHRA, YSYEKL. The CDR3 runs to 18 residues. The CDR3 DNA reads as TGCGCCAGCGGCCAAGAAGGACTAGCGGGAGGTCGTTCGGAGACCCAGTACTTC. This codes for CASGQEGLAGGRSETQYF.

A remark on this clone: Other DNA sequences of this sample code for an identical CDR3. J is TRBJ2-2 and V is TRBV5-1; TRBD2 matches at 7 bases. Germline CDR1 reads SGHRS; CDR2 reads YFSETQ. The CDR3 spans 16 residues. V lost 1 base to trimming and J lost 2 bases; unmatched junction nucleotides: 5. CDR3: CASSLMASGNTGELFF. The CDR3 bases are TGCGCCAGCAGCTTGATGGCTAGCGGAAACACCGGGGAGCTGTTTTTT.

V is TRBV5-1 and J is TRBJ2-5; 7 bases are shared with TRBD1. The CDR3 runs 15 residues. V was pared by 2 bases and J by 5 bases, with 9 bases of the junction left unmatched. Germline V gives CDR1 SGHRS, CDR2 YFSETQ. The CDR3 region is CASSFLTGAGETQYF. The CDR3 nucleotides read TGCGCCAGCAGCTTCCTAACAGGGGCAGGGGAGACCCAGTACTTC.

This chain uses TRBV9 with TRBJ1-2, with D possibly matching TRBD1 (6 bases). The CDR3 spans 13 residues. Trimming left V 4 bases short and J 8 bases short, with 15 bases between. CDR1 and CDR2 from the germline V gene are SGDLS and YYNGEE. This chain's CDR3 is CASSLLTGRGYTF. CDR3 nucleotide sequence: TGTGCCAGCAGCCTACTGACAGGCCGCGGCTACACCTTC.

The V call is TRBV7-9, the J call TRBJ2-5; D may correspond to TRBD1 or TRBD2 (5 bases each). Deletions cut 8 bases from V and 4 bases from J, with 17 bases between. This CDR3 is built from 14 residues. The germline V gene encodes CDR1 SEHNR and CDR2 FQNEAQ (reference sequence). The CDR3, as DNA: TGTGCCAGCTCATTCCCCCAGAGGGGAGAGACCCAGTACTTC. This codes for CASSFPQRGETQYF.

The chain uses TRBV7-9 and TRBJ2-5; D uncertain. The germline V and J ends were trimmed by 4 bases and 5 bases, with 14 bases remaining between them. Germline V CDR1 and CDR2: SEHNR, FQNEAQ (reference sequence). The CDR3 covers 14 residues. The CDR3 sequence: CASSSTGSGETQYF. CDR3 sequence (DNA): TGTGCCAGCAGCTCGACCGGATCCGGGGAGACCCAGTACTTC. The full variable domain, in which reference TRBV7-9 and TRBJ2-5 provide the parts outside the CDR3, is DTGVSQNPRHKITKRGQNVTFRCDPISEHNRLYWYRQTLGQGPEFLTYFQNEAQLEKSRLLSDRFSAERPKGSFSTLEIQRTEQGDSAMYLCASSSTGSGETQYFGPGTRLLVL.